Included here is one T cell receptor (beta chain) sequence, with context. In the authors' methods: From reference gene primer amplification, estimates of nucleated cell counts were derived. This table comes from immunoSEQ multiplex PCR, and its TCRdb copy is limited to in-frame clones, with some not included. V and J calls plus clone size are reproduced from that table; the DNA served to infer D and trimming. Here the sample spans a few hundred thousand clones, 80% to 90% being singletons. In terms of age and location, participants ranged from roughly 18 to 90 years and lived in around 22 US areas. The sample is drawn from a study of blood T cell repertoires in COVID-19. The clonotype was recovered from a woman aged 40 to 50 with acute COVID-19. The specimen sequenced was PBMCs or T cells enriched from blood (not recorded which).

CDR3 in DNA: TGTGCCAGCAGCAGGGGACTAGCGGGAGTATCGAACGAGCAGTACTTC. Translated, it gives CASSRGLAGVSNEQYF. The rearrangement uses TRBV5-6 and TRBJ2-7, with 14 bases aligning to TRBD2. V lost 4 bases and J lost 5; bases outside the gene matches: 8. CDR3 size: 16 residues. Germline CDR1 SGHDT, CDR2 YYEEEE.